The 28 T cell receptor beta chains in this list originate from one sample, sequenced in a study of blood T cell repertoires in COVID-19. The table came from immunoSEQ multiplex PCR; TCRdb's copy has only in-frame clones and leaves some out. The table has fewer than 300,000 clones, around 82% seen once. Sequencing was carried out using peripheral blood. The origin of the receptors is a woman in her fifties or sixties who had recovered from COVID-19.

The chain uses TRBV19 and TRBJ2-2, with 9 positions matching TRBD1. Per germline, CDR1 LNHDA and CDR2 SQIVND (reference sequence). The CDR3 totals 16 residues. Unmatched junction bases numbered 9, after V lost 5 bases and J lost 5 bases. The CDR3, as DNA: TGTGCCAGTAGTCTGGAACCCGGGACAGGGACCGGGGAGCTGTTTTTT. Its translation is CASSLEPGTGTGELFF.

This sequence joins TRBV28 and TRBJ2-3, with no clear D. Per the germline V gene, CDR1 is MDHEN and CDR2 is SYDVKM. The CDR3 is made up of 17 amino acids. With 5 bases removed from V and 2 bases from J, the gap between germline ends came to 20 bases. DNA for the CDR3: TGTGCCAGCAGTGACCCTACCCTTGGGCTCGTCACAGATACGCAGTATTTT. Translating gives CASSDPTLGLVTDTQYF.

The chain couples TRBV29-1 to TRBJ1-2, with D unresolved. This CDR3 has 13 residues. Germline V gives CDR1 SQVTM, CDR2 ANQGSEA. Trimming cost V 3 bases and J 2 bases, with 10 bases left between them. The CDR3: CSVEAGTNYGYTF. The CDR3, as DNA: TGCAGCGTTGAGGCAGGAACGAACTATGGCTACACCTTC.

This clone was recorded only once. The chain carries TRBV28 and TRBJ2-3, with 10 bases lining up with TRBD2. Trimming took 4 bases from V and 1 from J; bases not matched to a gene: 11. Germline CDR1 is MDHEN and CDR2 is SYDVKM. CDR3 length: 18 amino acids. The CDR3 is CASSSLETGTSGTDTQYF. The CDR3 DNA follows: TGTGCCAGCAGTTCCTTAGAAACCGGGACTAGCGGCACAGATACGCAGTATTTT.

CDR3 sequence: CASSLTFLAGTSSYEQYF. In DNA, the CDR3 is TGTGCCAGCAGTCTTACTTTTTTGGCGGGCACGAGCTCCTACGAGCAGTACTTC. The chain links TRBV11-2 to TRBJ2-7; D is perhaps TRBD2 (5 bases). Germline V gene data show CDR1 as SGHAT and CDR2 as FQNNGV. Trimming removed 6 bases at V and 0 bases at J, with 24 bases between. The CDR3 is 18 residues long.

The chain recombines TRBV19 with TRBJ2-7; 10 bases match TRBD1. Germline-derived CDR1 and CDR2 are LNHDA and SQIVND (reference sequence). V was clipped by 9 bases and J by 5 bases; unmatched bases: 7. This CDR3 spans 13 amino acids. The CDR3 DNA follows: TGTGCCAGCCGGGACAGGGGATCGGACGAGCAGTACTTC. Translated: CASRDRGSDEQYF.

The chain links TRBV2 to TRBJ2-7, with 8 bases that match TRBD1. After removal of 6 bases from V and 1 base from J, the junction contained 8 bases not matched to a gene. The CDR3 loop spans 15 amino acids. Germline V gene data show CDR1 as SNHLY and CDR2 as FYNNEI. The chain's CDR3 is CASRADRASSYEQYF. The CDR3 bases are TGTGCCAGCAGGGCGGACAGGGCTAGTTCCTACGAGCAGTACTTC.

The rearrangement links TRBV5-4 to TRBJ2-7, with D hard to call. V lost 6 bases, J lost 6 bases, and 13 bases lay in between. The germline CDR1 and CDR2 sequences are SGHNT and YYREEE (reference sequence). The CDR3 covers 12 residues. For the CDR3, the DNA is TGTGCCAGCAACCAACAGTACGGCGAGCAGTACTTC. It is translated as CASNQQYGEQYF. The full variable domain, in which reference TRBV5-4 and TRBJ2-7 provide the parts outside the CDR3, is ETGVTQSPTHLIKTRGQQVTLRCSSQSGHNTVSWYQQALGQGPQFIFQYYREEENGRGNFPPRFSGLQFPNYSSELNVNALELDDSALYLCASNQQYGEQYFGPGTRLTVT.

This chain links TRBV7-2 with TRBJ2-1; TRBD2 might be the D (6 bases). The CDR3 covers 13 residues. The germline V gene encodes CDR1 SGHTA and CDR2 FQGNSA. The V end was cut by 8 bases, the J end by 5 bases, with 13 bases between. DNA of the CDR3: TGTGCCAGCGGGAGGCGGGACCACAATGAGCAGTTCTTC. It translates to CASGRRDHNEQFF.

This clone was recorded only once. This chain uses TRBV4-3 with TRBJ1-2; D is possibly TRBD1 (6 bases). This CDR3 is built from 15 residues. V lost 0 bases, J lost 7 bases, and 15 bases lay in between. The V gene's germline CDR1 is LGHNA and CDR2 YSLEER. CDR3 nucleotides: TGCGCCAGCAGCCAAGAGGTCCAGGGGATCGGTGGCTACACCTTC. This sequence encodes CASSQEVQGIGGYTF.

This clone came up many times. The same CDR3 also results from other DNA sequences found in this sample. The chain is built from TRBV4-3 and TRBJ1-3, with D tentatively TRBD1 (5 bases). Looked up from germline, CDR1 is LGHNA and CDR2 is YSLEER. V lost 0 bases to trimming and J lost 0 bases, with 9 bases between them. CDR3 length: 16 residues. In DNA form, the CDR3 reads TGCGCCAGCAGCCAAGAGGCCGGGGGCTCTGGAAACACCATATATTTT. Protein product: CASSQEAGGSGNTIYF.

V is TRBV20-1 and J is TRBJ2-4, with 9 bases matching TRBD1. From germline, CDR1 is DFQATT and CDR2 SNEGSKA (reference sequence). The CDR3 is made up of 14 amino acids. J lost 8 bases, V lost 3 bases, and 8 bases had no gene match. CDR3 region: CSASRQGDAYIQYF. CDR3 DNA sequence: TGCAGTGCTAGTAGACAGGGGGACGCGTACATTCAGTACTTC.

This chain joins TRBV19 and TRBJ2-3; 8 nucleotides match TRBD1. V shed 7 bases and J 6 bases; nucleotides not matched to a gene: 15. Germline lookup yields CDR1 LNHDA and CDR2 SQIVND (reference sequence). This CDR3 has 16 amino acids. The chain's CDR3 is CASKAHGQGAVDTQYF. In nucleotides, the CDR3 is TGTGCCAGTAAGGCCCATGGGCAGGGGGCGGTGGATACGCAGTATTTT.

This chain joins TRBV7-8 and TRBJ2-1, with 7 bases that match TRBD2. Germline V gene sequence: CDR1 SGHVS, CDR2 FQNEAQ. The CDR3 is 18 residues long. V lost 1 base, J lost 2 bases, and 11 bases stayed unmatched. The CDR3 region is CASSLVGVSGLAYNEQFF. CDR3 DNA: TGTGCCAGCAGCTTAGTTGGCGTTAGCGGGTTAGCCTACAATGAGCAGTTCTTC.

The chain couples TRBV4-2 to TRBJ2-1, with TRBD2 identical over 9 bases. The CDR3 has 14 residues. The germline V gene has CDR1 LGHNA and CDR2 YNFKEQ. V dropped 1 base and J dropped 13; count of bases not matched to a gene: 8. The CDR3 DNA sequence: TGTGCCAGCAGCCAAGCTGGAGTAGCGGGGGCCCAGTTCTTC. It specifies CASSQAGVAGAQFF.

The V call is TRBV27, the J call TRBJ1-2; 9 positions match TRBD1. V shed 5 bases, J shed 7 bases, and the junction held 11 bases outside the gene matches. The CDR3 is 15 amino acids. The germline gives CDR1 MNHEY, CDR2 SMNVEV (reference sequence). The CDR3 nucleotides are TGTGCCAGCAGTGACCGGGGACAGGGCTGGGGTGGCTACACCTTC. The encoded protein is CASSDRGQGWGGYTF.

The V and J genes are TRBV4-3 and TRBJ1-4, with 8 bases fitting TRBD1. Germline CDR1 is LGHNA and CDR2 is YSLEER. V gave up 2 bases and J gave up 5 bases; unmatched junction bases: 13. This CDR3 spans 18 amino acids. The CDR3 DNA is TGCGCCAGCAGCCAACCCCCTCAAAGGACAGGGTCAAATGAAAAACTGTTTTTT. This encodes CASSQPPQRTGSNEKLFF.

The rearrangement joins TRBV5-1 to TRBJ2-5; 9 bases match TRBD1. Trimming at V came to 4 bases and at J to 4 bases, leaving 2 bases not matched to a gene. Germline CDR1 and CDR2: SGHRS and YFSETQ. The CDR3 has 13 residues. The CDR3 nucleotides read TGCGCCAGCAGCCTGGGACAGGGAGAGACCCAGTACTTC. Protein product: CASSLGQGETQYF.

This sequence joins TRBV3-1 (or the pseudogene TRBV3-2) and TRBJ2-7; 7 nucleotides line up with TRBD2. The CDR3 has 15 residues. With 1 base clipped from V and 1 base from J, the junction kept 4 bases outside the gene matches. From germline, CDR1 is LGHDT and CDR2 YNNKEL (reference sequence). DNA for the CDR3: TGTGCCAGCAGCCAAGCTAGCGGTCCTTCCTACGAGCAGTACTTC. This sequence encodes CASSQASGPSYEQYF.

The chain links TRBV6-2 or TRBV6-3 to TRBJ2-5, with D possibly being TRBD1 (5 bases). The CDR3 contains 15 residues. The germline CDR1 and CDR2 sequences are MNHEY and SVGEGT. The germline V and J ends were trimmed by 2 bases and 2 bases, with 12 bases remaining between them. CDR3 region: CASSYATVLQETQYF. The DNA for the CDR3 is TGTGCCAGCAGTTACGCGACAGTCCTTCAAGAGACCCAGTACTTC.

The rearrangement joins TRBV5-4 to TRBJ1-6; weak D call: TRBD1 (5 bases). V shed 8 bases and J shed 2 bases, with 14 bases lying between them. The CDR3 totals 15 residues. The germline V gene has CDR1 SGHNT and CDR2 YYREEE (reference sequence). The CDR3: CARFTGPPYNSPLHF. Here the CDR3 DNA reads TGTGCCAGATTTACAGGACCCCCCTATAATTCACCCCTCCACTTT.

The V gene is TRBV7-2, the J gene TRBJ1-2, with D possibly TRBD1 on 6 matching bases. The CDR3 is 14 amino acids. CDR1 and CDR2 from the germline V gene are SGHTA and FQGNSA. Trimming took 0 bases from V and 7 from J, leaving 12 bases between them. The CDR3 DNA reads TGTGCCAGCAGCTTAGCGGCAGGGGTGCCTGGCTACACCTTC. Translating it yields CASSLAAGVPGYTF.

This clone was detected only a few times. CDR3 residues: CASSPQGEQYF. The CDR3 bases are TGTGCCAGCAGCCCCCAGGGCGAGCAGTACTTC. This chain connects TRBV7-2 to TRBJ2-7; weak D call: TRBD1 (5 bases). Germline V CDR1 and CDR2: SGHTA, FQGNSA. The CDR3 loop spans 11 amino acids. The germline V and J ends were trimmed by 5 bases and 6 bases, with 8 bases remaining between them.

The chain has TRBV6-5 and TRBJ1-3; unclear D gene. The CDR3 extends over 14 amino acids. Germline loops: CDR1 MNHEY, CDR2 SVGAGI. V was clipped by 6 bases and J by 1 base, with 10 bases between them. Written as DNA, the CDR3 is TGTGCCAGCAGCCTCCCGGGTTCTGGAAACACCATATATTTT. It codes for CASSLPGSGNTIYF.

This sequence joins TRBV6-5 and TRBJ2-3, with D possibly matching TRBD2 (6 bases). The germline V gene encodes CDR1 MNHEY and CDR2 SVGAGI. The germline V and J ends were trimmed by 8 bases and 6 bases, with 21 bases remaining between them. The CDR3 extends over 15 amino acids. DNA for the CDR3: TGTGCCAGCCGTACTCCGGGACTCCCTGGGGATACGCAGTATTTT. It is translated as CASRTPGLPGDTQYF.

The CDR3 region has the DNA TGTGCCAGCAGTCCGGGACAGCCTTTCTATGGCTACACCTTC. Encoded protein: CASSPGQPFYGYTF. The chain joins TRBV6-2 or TRBV6-3 to TRBJ1-2, with 7 bases matching TRBD1. Germline values: CDR1 MNHEY, CDR2 SVGEGT. The CDR3 contains 14 residues. The trim removed 5 bases at V and 4 bases at J, leaving 7 bases unmatched.

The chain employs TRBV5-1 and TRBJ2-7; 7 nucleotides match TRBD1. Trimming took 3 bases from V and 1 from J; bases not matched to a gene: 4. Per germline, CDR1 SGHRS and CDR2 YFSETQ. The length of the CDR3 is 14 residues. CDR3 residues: CASSWTGPSYEQYF. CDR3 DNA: TGCGCCAGCAGCTGGACAGGCCCATCCTACGAGCAGTACTTC.

This CDR3 is CASSLVREGYEQYF. CDR3 nucleotides: TGTGCCAGCAGCTTAGTCAGGGAAGGCTACGAGCAGTACTTC. V usage is TRBV7-9 and J usage is TRBJ2-7; D is perhaps TRBD1 (5 bases). CDR1 is SEHNR and CDR2 is FQNEAQ in the germline V gene (reference sequence). The CDR3 runs to 14 residues. The ends were cut back, 1 base at V and 3 bases at J, with 10 bases in the middle.